Following are 19 T cell receptor beta chains from one sample sequenced in a study of CD8+CD57+ T cells in acquired aplastic anemia. Sequenced patients had shown CD8+CD57+ cell expansion by flow cytometry. The use of genomic DNA as template underpinned the TCR beta VDJ and CDR3 profiling. Using its own MiXCR run on the reads, TCRdb lists one record per CDR3 protein. The table includes about 200,000 distinct CDR3 sequences, 40% to 60% detected once. Specimen: sorted CD4+, CD8+, or CD8+CD57+ T cells (not recorded which) from PBMCs. These receptors were collected from a human donor with aplastic anemia.

This chain links TRBV28 with TRBJ1-2; TRBD1 matches 11 bases. The CDR3 runs 15 residues. From germline, CDR1 is MDHEN and CDR2 SYDVKM. J lost 7 bases, V lost 4 bases, and 8 bases had no gene match. The CDR3 protein is CASSSPTGTGGGYTF. Here the CDR3 DNA reads TGTGCCAGCAGTTCTCCGACCGGGACAGGGGGTGGCTACACCTTC.

CDR3 loop: CASSLNGGDSYEQYF. Here the CDR3 DNA reads TGTGCCAGCAGCTTAAATGGCGGGGACTCCTACGAGCAGTACTTC. The gene calls are TRBV7-2 and TRBJ2-7; perhaps TRBD2 as D (6 bases). The V gene's germline CDR1 is SGHTA and CDR2 FQGNSA. V was trimmed by 2 bases and J by 0 bases, leaving 11 bases between them. The CDR3 runs to 15 residues.

V usage is TRBV10-3 and J usage is TRBJ2-7, with a tentative D call TRBD2 (6 bases). Germline V gives CDR1 ENHRY, CDR2 SYGVKD. Trimming left V 1 base short and J 5 bases short, with 12 bases between. The CDR3 contains 14 residues. CDR3: CAISEYPRRDEQYF. CDR3 in DNA: TGTGCCATCAGTGAGTATCCACGGAGGGACGAGCAGTACTTC.

As concerns this clonotype: The conserved final phenylalanine or tryptophan is absent from the CDR3, which likely points to a read error. Because the CDR3's place on the DNA is in doubt, the DNA is left out and the CDR3 is given as listed by TCRdb. This rearrangement joins TRBV4-1 to TRBJ2-6; TRBD1 reflects the table's D call only, with no check against the DNA. Both ends counted, the CDR3 spans 8 residues. Looked up from germline, CDR1 is MGHRA and CDR2 is YSYEKL. CDR3 residues: CASSTRRV.

In its sample, this clonotype was seen many times. The chain employs TRBV12-3 or TRBV12-4 and TRBJ1-5, with D possibly being TRBD1 (5 bases). The CDR3 consists of 14 residues. Trimming shortened V by 3 bases and J by 2 bases, and 8 bases separated the two germline ends. CDR3 in amino acids: CASSLRGGNQPQHF. The CDR3 coding sequence is TGTGCCAGCAGTTTGAGGGGAGGCAATCAGCCCCAGCATTTT.

This clonotype was detected ten times or more. The gene calls are TRBV20-1 and TRBJ2-3; 8 bases are shared with TRBD2. The germline gives CDR1 DFQATT, CDR2 SNEGSKA (reference sequence). The CDR3 has 13 amino acids. V dropped 6 bases and J dropped 0; count of bases not matched to a gene: 2. CDR3 region: CSARGGSTDTQYF. For the CDR3, the DNA is TGCAGTGCCCGGGGGGGTAGCACAGATACGCAGTATTTT.

A note on this clonotype: Since a much larger clone is just one base distant, this may be a read error. The chain couples TRBV5-5 to TRBJ2-2, with a weak D call TRBD2 (5 bases). Looked up from germline, CDR1 is SGHKS and CDR2 is YYEKEE (reference sequence). CDR3 length: 15 amino acids. CDR3 sequence: CASSLAGHSTGELLF. CDR3 nucleotides: TGTGCCAGCAGCTTGGCCGGGCATTCCACCGGGGAGCTGCTTTTT.

V gene TRBV7-6 combines with J gene TRBJ2-7; the D call may be TRBD1 or TRBD2 (6 bases each). Trimming removed 3 bases from V and 0 bases from J, with 9 bases in between. Germline CDR1 is SGHVS and CDR2 is FNYEAQ. The CDR3 consists of 14 residues. CDR3: CASSFRGLSYEQYF. CDR3 in DNA: TGTGCCAGCAGCTTCCGGGGGCTCTCCTACGAGCAGTACTTC.

This chain connects TRBV6-1 to TRBJ1-5; the match to TRBD1 covers 12 bases. The CDR3 contains 17 residues. The V gene's germline CDR1 is MNHNS and CDR2 SASEGT. With 6 bases clipped from V and 11 bases from J, the junction kept 17 bases outside the gene matches. Here the CDR3 reads CASSQFSGTGGVQTQHF. CDR3 in DNA: TGTGCCAGCAGCCAGTTTTCCGGGACAGGGGGCGTCCAGACCCAGCATTTT.

This sequence joins TRBV6-2 or TRBV6-3 and TRBJ2-7, with a tentative D call TRBD1 (6 bases). Judging by the DNA end, TRBJ2-5 fits better; the J call may be wrong. The CDR3 has 12 residues. From germline, CDR1 is MNHEY and CDR2 SVGEGT. The CDR3 loop is CASQGNGETQYF. Written as DNA, the CDR3 is TGTGCCAGCCAGGGGAATGGAGAGACCCAGTACTTC.

As regards this clonotype: Relative to the germline gene, one junction end is altered; a read error may explain this. V is TRBV10-3 and J is TRBJ1-5; 8 bases fit TRBD1. This CDR3 spans 16 amino acids. Germline V gives CDR1 ENHRY, CDR2 SYGVKD. The CDR3 spells CASSEETNRGNQPQHF. The CDR3 DNA sequence: TGTGCCAGCAGTGAAGAGACCAACAGGGGGAATCAGCCCCAGCATTTT.

This clonotype was detected a few times. Lacking the conserved final phenylalanine or tryptophan, this CDR3 likely reflects a read error. This chain links TRBV6-1 with TRBJ1-1, with D possibly being TRBD1 (6 bases). Germline V gene lookup returns CDR1 MNHNS and CDR2 SASEGT. Deletions cut 7 bases from V and 3 bases from J, with 12 bases between. The CDR3 is 13 amino acids. CDR3 DNA: TGTGCCAGCACGGCAGGGGTGTACACTGAAGCTTTCTCT. It yields the protein CASTAGVYTEAFS.

This clonotype turned up a few times. The chain carries TRBV30 and TRBJ1-4, with TRBD1 matching 7 bases. Germline trimming cut 5 bases from V and 5 bases from J; bases unmatched to any gene: 5. There are 13 residues in the CDR3. The germline gives CDR1 GTSNPN, CDR2 SVGIG (reference sequence). The chain's CDR3 is CAWGRDRNEKLFF. Written as DNA, the CDR3 is TGTGCCTGGGGTCGGGACAGAAATGAAAAACTGTTTTTT. Using reference TRBV30 and TRBJ1-4 for the parts outside the CDR3, the full variable domain is SQTIHQWPATLVQPVGSPLSLECTVEGTSNPNLYWYRQAAGRGLQLLFYSVGIGQISSEVPQNLSASRPQDRQFILSSKKLLLSDSGFYLCAWGRDRNEKLFFGSGTQLSVL.

This clonotype was seen a few times. The J gene is TRBJ1-2, the V gene TRBV18; the D is unclear. CDR1 and CDR2 from the germline V gene are KGHSH and LQKENI. This CDR3 region has 11 residues. V lost 5 bases and J lost 8, with 9 bases in between. Written as DNA, the CDR3 is TGTGCCAGCTCATCCGACGGGGGCTACACCTTC. Amino acid sequence: CASSSDGGYTF. The whole variable domain, filled in from reference TRBV18 and TRBJ1-2, reads NAGVMQNPRHLVRRRGQEARLRCSPMKGHSHVYWYRQLPEEGLKFMVYLQKENIIDESGMPKERFSAEFPKEGPSILRIQQVVRGDSAAYFCASSSDGGYTFGSGTRLTVV.

About this clonotype: Germline and junction disagree at one end, which may indicate a read error. This chain joins TRBV25-1 and TRBJ2-1; 10 bases fit TRBD1. The CDR3 is 16 residues long. The germline V gene has CDR1 MGHDK and CDR2 SYGVNS. The CDR3 spells CASSEGTGELYNGQFF. The CDR3, as DNA: TGTGCCAGCAGTGAAGGGACAGGGGAACTCTACAATGGGCAGTTCTTC.

This clonotype has a handful of counts. This chain uses TRBV30 with TRBJ2-7; the D is unclear. V lost 0 bases to trimming and J lost 7 bases, with 16 bases between them. Germline V gene lookup returns CDR1 GTSNPN and CDR2 SVGIG (reference sequence). The CDR3 is made up of 14 amino acids. In nucleotides, the CDR3 is TGTGCCTGGAGTGTGGGTAGTCGTTTCCGAGAGCAGTACTTC. Encoded protein: CAWSVGSRFREQYF.

As to this clonotype: A read error may be the cause here, since a much bigger clone is one base away. The rearrangement uses TRBV18 and TRBJ2-7; D gene ambiguous. Germline V gives CDR1 KGHSH, CDR2 LQKENI. CDR3 length: 13 residues. The CDR3 here is CASSRIRTYEQHF. The CDR3 nucleotides are TGTGCCAGCTCACGGATTCGGACCTACGAGCAGCACTTC.

This clonotype was seen a few times. The gene calls are TRBV28 and TRBJ2-3; TRBD1 is a possible D gene (5 bases). Trimming took 6 bases from V and 5 from J, leaving 12 bases between them. The CDR3 contains 13 residues. Germline CDR1 and CDR2: MDHEN and SYDVKM. As DNA, the CDR3 is TGTGCCAGCAGAGAAGGGGTTGAAGATACGCAGTATTTT. It specifies CASREGVEDTQYF.

This rearrangement joins TRBV19 to TRBJ1-3; unclear D gene. This CDR3 is 14 amino acids long. Per germline, CDR1 LNHDA and CDR2 SQIVND (reference sequence). V was trimmed by 3 bases and J by 1 base, leaving 7 bases between them. This CDR3 is CASSISGSGNTIYF. CDR3 nucleotides: TGTGCCAGTAGTATTTCGGGGTCTGGAAACACCATATATTTT.